Presented here are 29 T cell receptor beta chains from one specimen sequenced in a study of blood T cell repertoires in COVID-19. Sequencing was performed with immunoSEQ multiplex PCR; in TCRdb, only in-frame clones are kept and a portion is missing. Of over 65,000 clones listed, about 81% are singletons. The sequenced material came from peripheral blood. The source is a human donor in a cohort sampled during active COVID-19.

The V call is TRBV2, the J call TRBJ2-1; TRBD2 matches at 10 bases. The CDR3 covers 16 residues. Unmatched junction bases numbered 8, after V lost 1 base and J lost 8 bases. Per the germline V gene, CDR1 is SNHLY and CDR2 is FYNNEI. The CDR3: CASSEVTSGRGHEQFF. CDR3 DNA sequence: TGTGCCAGCAGTGAAGTCACGAGCGGGAGGGGCCATGAGCAGTTCTTC. Combining the CDR3 with reference TRBV2 and TRBJ2-1 gives the whole variable domain EPEVTQTPSHQVTQMGQEVILRCVPISNHLYFYWYRQILGQKVEFLVSFYNNEISEKSEIFDDQFSVERPDGSNFTLKIRSTKLEDSAMYFCASSEVTSGRGHEQFFGPGTRLTVL.

This chain's CDR3 is CASSLDRGLFGYTF. The CDR3 region has the DNA TGTGCCAGTAGTTTGGACAGGGGGCTCTTTGGCTACACCTTC. The chain is built from TRBV19 and TRBJ1-2; 11 bases are shared with TRBD1. Germline CDR1 and CDR2: LNHDA and SQIVND (reference sequence). After removal of 5 bases from V and 7 bases from J, the junction contained 6 bases not matched to a gene. CDR3 length: 14 residues.

The V gene is TRBV10-3, the J gene TRBJ2-1, with 14 bases fitting TRBD2. V was pared by 2 bases and J by 5 bases, with 5 bases of the junction left unmatched. The CDR3 consists of 17 residues. Germline CDR1 is ENHRY and CDR2 is SYGVKD. The CDR3 sequence: CAISEGLAGGWNNEQFF. The CDR3 DNA sequence: TGTGCCATCAGTGAGGGACTAGCGGGAGGATGGAACAATGAGCAGTTCTTC.

This clone was counted only a few times. V usage is TRBV10-3 and J usage is TRBJ2-5, with 9 bases matching TRBD1. Germline V gives CDR1 ENHRY, CDR2 SYGVKD. V lost 6 bases to trimming and J lost 5 bases; unmatched junction nucleotides: 10. CDR3 size: 15 residues. CDR3 coding DNA: TGTGCCATCAGATTAGGACAGGGGAGAGGTGAGACCCAGTACTTC. Encoded protein: CAIRLGQGRGETQYF.

The chain joins TRBV3-1 (or the pseudogene TRBV3-2) to TRBJ1-5, with TRBD1 identical over 8 bases. The CDR3 is made up of 18 amino acids. Germline V gives CDR1 LGHDT, CDR2 YNNKEL (reference sequence). V gave up 1 base and J gave up 3 bases; unmatched junction bases: 11. The CDR3 is CASSQVGAADRDNQPQHF. CDR3 sequence (DNA): TGTGCCAGCAGCCAAGTGGGGGCAGCGGACAGGGACAATCAGCCCCAGCATTTT.

The V call is TRBV28, the J call TRBJ1-5; D might be TRBD1 (5 bases). V was cut by 3 bases and J by 4 bases, with 10 bases left in between. This CDR3 has 14 amino acids. Germline CDR1 and CDR2: MDHEN and SYDVKM. In DNA form, the CDR3 reads TGTGCCAGCAGTTTTAACCGGGGGAATCAGCCCCAGCATTTT. As protein: CASSFNRGNQPQHF.

This clone was seen a handful of times. The chain has TRBV27 and TRBJ1-3; tentative D call: TRBD1 (6 bases). CDR3 length: 14 residues. Germline-derived CDR1 and CDR2 are MNHEY and SMNVEV (reference sequence). Trimming took off 5 bases at V and 4 bases at J, with 12 bases between the two ends. In DNA form, the CDR3 reads TGTGCCAGCAGTCCTACAGGGCTCGGAAACACCATATATTTT. As protein: CASSPTGLGNTIYF.

V usage is TRBV4-1 and J usage is TRBJ2-3; TRBD2 aligns across 8 bases. Trimming took 1 base from V and 6 from J; bases not matched to a gene: 12. The CDR3 consists of 17 residues. CDR1 is MGHRA, CDR2 YSYEKL, per germline. The CDR3: CASSQGWRLAPWDTQYF. The CDR3 nucleotides are TGCGCCAGCAGCCAAGGTTGGCGACTAGCGCCATGGGATACGCAGTATTTT.

The chain carries TRBV28 and TRBJ2-1; TRBD2 might be the D (5 bases). Germline values: CDR1 MDHEN, CDR2 SYDVKM. Deletions cut 7 bases from V and 0 bases from J, with 22 bases between. The CDR3 has 18 residues. CDR3 sequence (DNA): TGTGCCAGCACCGAGACTAAACCCCCCACTCTCTCCTACAATGAGCAGTTCTTC. Translation gives CASTETKPPTLSYNEQFF.

The chain links TRBV24-1 to TRBJ1-1, with 8 bases aligning to TRBD1. Per germline, CDR1 KGHDR and CDR2 SFDVKD. V was pared by 2 bases and J by 5 bases, with 3 bases of the junction left unmatched. There are 14 residues in the CDR3. CDR3 nucleotides: TGTGCCACCAGTGATTCGGACAGGGCGACTGAAGCTTTCTTT. It yields the protein CATSDSDRATEAFF.

This clone was counted a few times. The V gene is TRBV7-8, the J gene TRBJ2-5, with 9 bases aligning to TRBD2. The CDR3 has 15 residues. Germline assignment: CDR1 SGHVS and CDR2 FQNEAQ. V lost 5 bases to trimming and J lost 2 bases; unmatched junction nucleotides: 6. The CDR3 loop is CASSPGLAMQETQYF. The CDR3 DNA reads as TGTGCCAGCAGCCCCGGACTAGCGATGCAAGAGACCCAGTACTTC.

This chain connects TRBV3-1 (or the pseudogene TRBV3-2) to TRBJ2-1; D is perhaps TRBD2 (6 bases). This CDR3 has 15 amino acids. Deletions cut 4 bases from V and 8 bases from J, with 18 bases between. Germline loops: CDR1 LGHDT, CDR2 YNNKEL (reference sequence). The CDR3 DNA sequence: TGTGCCAGCAGCCTAGCGGCCACCCCCTGGGATGAGCAGTTCTTC. This sequence encodes CASSLAATPWDEQFF.

The chain uses TRBV4-2 and TRBJ2-3; D call uncertain. Germline values: CDR1 LGHNA, CDR2 YNFKEQ. The CDR3 runs 15 residues. Trimming stripped 1 base from V and 2 bases from J, with 10 bases between. CDR3 sequence: CASSQVDQPTDTQYF. CDR3 DNA: TGTGCCAGCAGCCAAGTAGATCAACCCACAGATACGCAGTATTTT.

The gene calls are TRBV27 and TRBJ1-6; the D gene is possibly TRBD1 (5 bases). Germline loops: CDR1 MNHEY, CDR2 SMNVEV (reference sequence). This CDR3 has 13 residues. The V gene lost 11 bases and the J gene lost 4 bases, with 12 bases spanning the gap. This chain's CDR3 is CACRGLYNSPLHF. For the CDR3, the DNA is TGTGCCTGCCGGGGGTTGTATAATTCACCCCTCCACTTT.

This clone appeared a few times. The chain links TRBV19 to TRBJ2-5; D possibly corresponds to TRBD1 (6 bases). Germline V gene sequence: CDR1 LNHDA, CDR2 SQIVND (reference sequence). V gave up 9 bases and J gave up 5 bases, with 13 bases separating them. This CDR3 region has 12 residues. CDR3 DNA: TGTGCCAGCCGACAGGCTGGGGAGACCCAGTACTTC. This sequence encodes CASRQAGETQYF. The complete variable domain, with remaining parts taken from reference TRBV19 and TRBJ2-5, reads DGGITQSPKYLFRKEGQNVTLSCEQNLNHDAMYWYRQDPGQGLRLIYYSQIVNDFQKGDIAEGYSVSREKKESFPLTVTSAQKNPTAFYLCASRQAGETQYFGPGTRLLVL.

The chain recombines TRBV6-5 with TRBJ1-2; 10 bases are a match to TRBD1. The germline CDR1 and CDR2 sequences are MNHEY and SVGAGI. The V gene end was trimmed by 0 bases and the J gene end by 4 bases; junction bases not matched to a gene: 5. CDR3 length: 16 residues. This CDR3 reads CASSYSRTGGSYGYTF. Here the CDR3 DNA reads TGTGCCAGCAGTTACTCTAGGACAGGGGGAAGCTATGGCTACACCTTC.

The chain joins TRBV11-3 to TRBJ2-1, with D tentatively TRBD1 (6 bases). V was shortened by 3 bases and J by 7 bases, with 13 bases between the two germline ends. The CDR3 length is 14 residues. CDR1 is SGHNT, CDR2 YENEEA, per germline. CDR3 sequence reads: CASSFSGTGNEQFF. CDR3 DNA sequence: TGTGCCAGCAGCTTTTCCGGAACAGGGAATGAGCAGTTCTTC.

This sequence joins TRBV5-1 and TRBJ2-7; TRBD1 matches 7 bases. The CDR3 covers 14 residues. The J segment lost 2 bases and the V segment lost 4 bases, leaving 6 bases of the junction unmatched. Germline loops: CDR1 SGHRS, CDR2 YFSETQ. DNA for the CDR3: TGCGCCAGCAGCCCGAGACAGGGCCCCTACGAGCAGTACTTC. It encodes CASSPRQGPYEQYF.

The chain carries TRBV6-2 or TRBV6-3 and TRBJ1-5; D remains ambiguous. Germline V gene lookup returns CDR1 MNHEY and CDR2 SVGEGT. Trimming removed 2 bases from V and 9 bases from J, with 8 bases in between. The CDR3 sequence is 12 residues long. The CDR3 sequence: CASSYNRGPQHF. CDR3 DNA sequence: TGTGCCAGCAGTTACAATCGGGGGCCCCAGCATTTT.

The DNA for the CDR3 is TGTGCCTGGAGTGAACTAGCGGGAGACTACGAGCAGTACTTC. Translated: CAWSELAGDYEQYF. V usage is TRBV30 and J usage is TRBJ2-7; 11 bases align to TRBD2. V dropped 1 base and J dropped 3; count of bases not matched to a gene: 2. Germline V gives CDR1 GTSNPN, CDR2 SVGIG (reference sequence). The CDR3 loop spans 14 amino acids.

The chain employs TRBV3-1 (or the pseudogene TRBV3-2) and TRBJ2-3; 8 bases map to TRBD2. The CDR3 covers 16 residues. Germline CDR1 LGHDT, CDR2 YNNKEL (reference sequence). V lost 2 bases, J lost 2 bases, and 6 bases stayed unmatched. DNA of the CDR3: TGTGCCAGCAGCCAATTGGATAGCGGGGCCACAGATACGCAGTATTTT. Protein product: CASSQLDSGATDTQYF.

This chain uses TRBV28 with TRBJ2-1, with D perhaps TRBD1 (6 bases). CDR1 and CDR2 (germline): MDHEN, SYDVKM. This CDR3 has 20 amino acids. Deletions cut 6 bases from V and 2 bases from J, with 29 bases between. The CDR3 sequence: CASSPRYRDIPSIAYNEQFF. The DNA for the CDR3 is TGTGCCAGCAGCCCAAGATACCGGGACATCCCCTCCATAGCCTACAATGAGCAGTTCTTC.

Worth noting for this clone: Other DNA sequences in this specimen translate into the identical CDR3. V gene TRBV28 combines with J gene TRBJ2-4; possible D gene TRBD2, 5 bases. V shed 9 bases and J shed 0 bases, with 12 bases lying between them. In germline, CDR1 is MDHEN, CDR2 SYDVKM. The CDR3 loop spans 14 amino acids. The CDR3 region is CASSLGLAKNIQYF. The CDR3 region has the DNA TGTGCCAGTTCGCTTGGACTAGCCAAAAACATTCAGTACTTC.

This clone was observed a single time. The genes are TRBV5-1 and TRBJ2-7; tentatively, D is TRBD2 (6 bases). The CDR3 extends over 12 amino acids. The germline V and J ends were trimmed by 3 bases and 6 bases, with 10 bases remaining between them. Germline V lookup: CDR1 SGHRS, CDR2 YFSETQ. The CDR3 DNA reads TGCGCCAGCAGCTCGGAGGGGACCGAGCAGTACTTC. Translation: CASSSEGTEQYF.

This sequence joins TRBV7-9 and TRBJ2-7, with D tentatively TRBD1 (5 bases). The V end lost 4 bases, the J end lost 4 bases, and 14 bases lay between the germline ends. This CDR3 region has 14 residues. CDR1 is SEHNR and CDR2 is FQNEAQ in the germline V gene (reference sequence). The CDR3 nucleotides read TGTGCCAGCAGCTCCTACAGGAGTGGGTACGAGCAGTACTTC. The encoded protein is CASSSYRSGYEQYF.

This chain uses TRBV13 with TRBJ2-7, with a possible D match to TRBD1 (5 bases). The CDR3 totals 16 residues. Germline lookup yields CDR1 PRHDT and CDR2 FYEKMQ (reference sequence). V was cut by 0 bases and J by 0 bases, with 12 bases left in between. This chain's CDR3 is CASSLGGRASSYEQYF. The CDR3 bases are TGTGCCAGCAGCTTAGGTGGCAGGGCCAGCTCCTACGAGCAGTACTTC.

The V and J genes are TRBV18 and TRBJ1-1, with 12 bases aligning to TRBD1. The ends lost 3 bases at V and 4 bases at J; junction bases unmatched: 9. Germline assignment: CDR1 KGHSH and CDR2 LQKENI. The CDR3 is 17 residues long. CDR3 DNA sequence: TGTGCCAGCTCACCCGGGACAGGGGGCGTTGAAAGCACTGAAGCTTTCTTT. Residues: CASSPGTGGVESTEAFF.

The rearrangement links TRBV6-2 or TRBV6-3 to TRBJ2-3; TRBD2 aligns across 7 bases. This CDR3 spans 17 amino acids. V trimming: 0 bases; J trimming: 2 bases; junction bases outside the gene matches: 8. Germline CDR1 MNHEY, CDR2 SVGEGT. The DNA for the CDR3 is TGTGCCAGCAGTTACTCGATCGGGGACTACTACACAGATACGCAGTATTTT. It codes for CASSYSIGDYYTDTQYF.

The chain employs TRBV28 and TRBJ1-6; 7 nucleotides match TRBD1. The CDR3 covers 14 residues. The V segment lost 8 bases and the J segment 7 bases; nucleotides outside the gene matches: 8. CDR1 is MDHEN and CDR2 is SYDVKM in the germline V gene. CDR3 protein: CASGGWDRNSPLHF. The CDR3, as DNA: TGTGCCAGCGGGGGGTGGGACAGAAATTCACCCCTCCACTTT.